The 10 T cell receptor beta chains given below trace back to one sample, sequenced in a study of type 1 regulatory T cells. TCRdb re-called the reads with MiXCR, one entry per CDR3 protein. There are roughly 40,000 distinct CDR3 sequences in the sample; 12% occur only once, and 8% to 10% lies in the top ten. Their antigen targets remain unknown. The material sequenced was cultured non-Tr1 T cells, either the whole culture or a sorted T cell fraction (not recorded which). These receptors were collected from a human donor in good health.

This clonotype was recorded a few times. CDR3 in DNA: TGTGCCGGGGGACAGGGGGTCCCAGATACGCAGTATTTT. Translating gives CAGGQGVPDTQYF. V gene TRBV6-6 combines with J gene TRBJ2-3; TRBD1 agrees at 11 bases. The CDR3 covers 13 residues. V was clipped by 11 bases and J by 4 bases; unmatched bases: 5. Germline V CDR1 and CDR2: MNHNY, SVGAGI (reference sequence).

By share, this clonotype counts as medium-sized. J is TRBJ2-5 and V is TRBV28, with a tentative D call TRBD1 (6 bases). The CDR3 runs 15 residues. Trimming removed 6 bases at V and 5 bases at J, with 19 bases between. Germline CDR1 and CDR2: MDHEN and SYDVKM. DNA of the CDR3: TGTGCCAGCAGCCTACCCAGGGGTAACGGGGAGACCCAGTACTTC. It translates to CASSLPRGNGETQYF.

In its sample, this clonotype was seen many times. The V call is TRBV20-1, the J call TRBJ2-2; TRBD2 matches 8 bases. The ends lost 1 base at V and 6 bases at J; junction bases unmatched: 4. The CDR3 has 14 amino acids. Per germline, CDR1 DFQATT and CDR2 SNEGSKA (reference sequence). This chain's CDR3 is CSARVSGRSGELFF. Written as DNA, the CDR3 is TGCAGTGCTAGAGTCAGCGGGAGATCCGGGGAGCTGTTTTTT.

The V call is TRBV5-1, the J call TRBJ2-1; possible D gene TRBD2, 6 bases. Germline values: CDR1 SGHRS, CDR2 YFSETQ. This CDR3 comprises 15 residues. Trimming removed 0 bases at V and 2 bases at J, with 9 bases between. CDR3 nucleotide sequence: TGCGCCAGCAGCTTGGAGCTAGCGACCTACAATGAGCAGTTCTTC. Its protein product is CASSLELATYNEQFF.

This clonotype was recorded at least ten times. The V call is TRBV7-2, the J call TRBJ2-2; no clear D gene. Between the trimmed V and J ends, which lost 4 bases and 1 base, there was a span of 7 bases. Per germline, CDR1 SGHTA and CDR2 FQGNSA. CDR3 length equals 14 residues. CDR3 amino acids: CASSSHWNTGELFF. The CDR3 DNA follows: TGTGCCAGCAGCTCCCATTGGAACACCGGGGAGCTGTTTTTT.

This clonotype was found a few times. This chain connects TRBV6-2 or TRBV6-3 to TRBJ1-5; a possible D gene is TRBD1 (6 bases). Germline loops: CDR1 MNHEY, CDR2 SVGEGT. V lost 7 bases and J lost 6, with 16 bases in between. The CDR3 contains 14 residues. The CDR3 loop is CASNNQGTSQPQHF. The CDR3 nucleotides are TGTGCCAGCAATAATCAGGGGACTAGTCAGCCCCAGCATTTT.

This clonotype showed up just a few times. The chain uses TRBV7-9 and TRBJ2-3; TRBD2 matches 8 bases. This CDR3 is built from 18 residues. V was clipped by 8 bases and J by 2 bases; unmatched bases: 18. Germline-derived CDR1 and CDR2 are SEHNR and FQNEAQ (reference sequence). The CDR3 spells CASRGILAGAGSTDTQYF. In DNA form, the CDR3 reads TGTGCCAGCCGAGGCATCCTAGCGGGTGCCGGATCCACAGATACGCAGTATTTT. The full variable domain, its missing parts supplied by reference TRBV7-9 and TRBJ2-3, is DTGVSQNPRHKITKRGQNVTFRCDPISEHNRLYWYRQTLGQGPEFLTYFQNEAQLEKSRLLSDRFSAERPKGSFSTLEIQRTEQGDSAMYLCASRGILAGAGSTDTQYFGPGTRLTVL.

This clonotype has more than one count but fewer than ten. The chain joins TRBV20-1 to TRBJ2-4; 12 bases line up with TRBD2. V dropped 5 bases and J dropped 1; count of bases not matched to a gene: 6. Germline CDR1 is DFQATT and CDR2 is SNEGSKA (reference sequence). This CDR3 has 16 residues. DNA of the CDR3: TGCAGTGCTGGGCGACTAGCGGGAGTTGCCAAAAACATTCAGTACTTC. It specifies CSAGRLAGVAKNIQYF.

The chain employs TRBV24-1 and TRBJ2-3, with TRBD2 matching over 9 bases. The CDR3 has 16 residues. The V segment lost 4 bases and the J segment 10 bases; nucleotides outside the gene matches: 14. Looked up from germline, CDR1 is KGHDR and CDR2 is SFDVKD. Here the CDR3 DNA reads TGTGCCACCAGTGACCCGGGTAGCGGGAGACTCCATGCGCAGTATTTT. Protein product: CATSDPGSGRLHAQYF.

The chain has TRBV9 and TRBJ2-5; 12 bases map to TRBD2. The CDR3 consists of 17 residues. In germline, CDR1 is SGDLS, CDR2 YYNGEE. Trimming cost V 0 bases and J 1 base; bases outside gene matches: 4. The CDR3 coding sequence is TGTGCCAGCAGCGTAGGACTAGCGGGAGCCGCCCAAGAGACCCAGTACTTC. It yields the protein CASSVGLAGAAQETQYF.